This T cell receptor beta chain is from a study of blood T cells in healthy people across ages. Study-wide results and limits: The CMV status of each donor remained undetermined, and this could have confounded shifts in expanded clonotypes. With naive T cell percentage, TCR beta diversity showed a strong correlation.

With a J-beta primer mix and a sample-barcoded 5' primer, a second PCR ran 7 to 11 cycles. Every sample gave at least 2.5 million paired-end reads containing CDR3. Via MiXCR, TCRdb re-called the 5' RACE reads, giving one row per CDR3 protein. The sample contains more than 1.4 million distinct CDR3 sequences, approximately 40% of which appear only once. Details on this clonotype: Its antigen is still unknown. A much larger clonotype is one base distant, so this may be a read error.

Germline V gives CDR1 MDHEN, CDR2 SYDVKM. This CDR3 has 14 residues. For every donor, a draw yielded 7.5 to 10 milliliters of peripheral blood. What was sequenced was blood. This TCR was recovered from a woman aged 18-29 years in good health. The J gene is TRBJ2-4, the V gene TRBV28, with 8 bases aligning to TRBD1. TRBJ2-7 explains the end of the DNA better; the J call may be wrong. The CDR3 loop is CASSSSDRAHEQYF. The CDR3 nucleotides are TGTGCCAGCAGTTCGTCGGACAGGGCCCACGAGCAGTACTTC.